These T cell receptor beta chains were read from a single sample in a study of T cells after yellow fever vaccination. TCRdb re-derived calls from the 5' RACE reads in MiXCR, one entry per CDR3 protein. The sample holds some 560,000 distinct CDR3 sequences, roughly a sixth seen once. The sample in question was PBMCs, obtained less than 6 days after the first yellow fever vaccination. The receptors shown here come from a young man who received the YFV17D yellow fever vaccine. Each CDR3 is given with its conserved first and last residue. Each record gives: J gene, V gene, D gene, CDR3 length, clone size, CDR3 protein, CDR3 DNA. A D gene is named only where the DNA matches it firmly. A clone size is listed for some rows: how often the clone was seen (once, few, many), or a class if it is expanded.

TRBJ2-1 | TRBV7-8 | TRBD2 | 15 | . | CASRLGTSEGHEQFF | TGTGCCAGCAGACTAGGGACTAGCGAGGGGCATGAGCAGTTCTTC
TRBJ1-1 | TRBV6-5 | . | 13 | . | CASSYSTGERAFF | TGTGCCAGCAGTTACTCGACTGGGGAACGAGCTTTCTTT
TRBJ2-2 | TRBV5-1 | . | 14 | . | CASNDREDTGELFF | TGCGCCAGCAACGACAGGGAGGACACCGGGGAGCTGTTTTTT
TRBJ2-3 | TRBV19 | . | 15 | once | CASSKSWADTDTQYF | TGTGCCAGTAGTAAGTCGTGGGCTGACACAGATACGCAGTATTTT
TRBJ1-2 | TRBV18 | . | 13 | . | CASSPLGFYGYTF | TGTGCCAGCTCACCACTCGGCTTCTATGGCTACACCTTC
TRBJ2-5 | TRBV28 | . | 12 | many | CASSSGGETQYF | TGTGCCAGCAGCTCCGGAGGGGAGACCCAGTACTTC
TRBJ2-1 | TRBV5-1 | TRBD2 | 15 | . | CASSLEGLAPNEQFF | TGCGCCAGCAGCTTGGAGGGACTAGCCCCCAATGAGCAGTTCTTC
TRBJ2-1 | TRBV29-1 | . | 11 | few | CSLSNGDEQFF | TGCAGCCTCTCCAACGGGGATGAGCAGTTCTTC
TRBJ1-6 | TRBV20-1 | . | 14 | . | CSAIVGRLNSPLHF | TGCAGTGCTATCGTGGGACGGCTAAATTCACCCCTCCACTTT
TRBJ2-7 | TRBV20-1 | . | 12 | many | CSASGDPFGQYF | TGCAGTGCTAGTGGGGATCCTTTTGGGCAGTACTTC
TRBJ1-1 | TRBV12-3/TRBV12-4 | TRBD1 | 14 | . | CASRSQGVRTEAFF | TGTGCCAGCAGGTCTCAGGGGGTTAGGACTGAAGCTTTCTTT
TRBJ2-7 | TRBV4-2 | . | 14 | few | CASSQAEQTYEQYF | TGTGCCAGCAGCCAAGCTGAGCAGACCTACGAGCAGTACTTC
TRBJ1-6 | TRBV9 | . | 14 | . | CASSVETMGTPLHF | TGTGCCAGCAGCGTAGAAACTATGGGGACACCCCTCCACTTT
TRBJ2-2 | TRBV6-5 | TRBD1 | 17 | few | CASSYPSGTANTGELFF | TGTGCCAGCAGTTACCCGTCCGGGACAGCGAACACCGGGGAGCTGTTTTTT
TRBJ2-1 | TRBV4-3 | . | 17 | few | CASSQEYSGVLADEQFF | TGCGCCAGCAGCCAAGAATATTCGGGGGTTCTTGCGGATGAGCAGTTCTTC
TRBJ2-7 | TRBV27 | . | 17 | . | CASSFLPPAPASYEQYF | TGTGCCAGCAGTTTCTTGCCCCCAGCGCCCGCCTCCTACGAGCAGTACTTC
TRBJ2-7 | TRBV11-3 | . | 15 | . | CASSLDLARGYEQYF | TGTGCCAGCAGCTTAGACCTAGCCCGGGGCTACGAGCAGTACTTC
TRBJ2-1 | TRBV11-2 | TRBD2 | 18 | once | CASSLDLAGVSSYNEQFF | TGTGCCAGCAGCTTAGATCTAGCGGGGGTCAGCTCCTACAATGAGCAGTTCTTC
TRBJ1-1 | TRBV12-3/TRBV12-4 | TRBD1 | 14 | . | CASILQGAYTEAFF | TGTGCCAGCATCCTACAGGGGGCTTATACTGAAGCTTTCTTT
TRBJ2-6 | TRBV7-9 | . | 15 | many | CASSKRVSRNHVLTF | TGTGCCAGCAGCAAACGGGTATCCCGTAACCACGTCCTGACTTTC
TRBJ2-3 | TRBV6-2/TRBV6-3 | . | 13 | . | CASSASSRDTQYF | TGTGCCAGCAGTGCCTCGTCTAGAGATACGCAGTATTTT
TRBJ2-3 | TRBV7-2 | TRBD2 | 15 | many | CASSMTSGGADTQYF | TGTGCCAGCAGCATGACTAGCGGGGGGGCAGATACGCAGTATTTT
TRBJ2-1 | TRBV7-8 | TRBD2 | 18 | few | CASSVSFSGKSSYNEQFF | TGTGCCAGCAGCGTAAGTTTTAGCGGGAAGAGCTCCTACAATGAGCAGTTCTTC
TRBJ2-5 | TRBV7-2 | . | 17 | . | CASSLANYRVASETQYF | TGTGCCAGCAGCTTAGCAAATTACAGGGTGGCTTCTGAGACCCAGTACTTC
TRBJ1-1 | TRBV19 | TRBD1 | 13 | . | CATTGQGNTEAFF | TGTGCCACTACGGGACAGGGGAACACTGAAGCTTTCTTT
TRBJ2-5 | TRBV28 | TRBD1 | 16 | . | CASTARGTGGQETQYF | TGTGCCAGCACCGCCCGAGGGACAGGGGGCCAAGAGACCCAGTACTTC
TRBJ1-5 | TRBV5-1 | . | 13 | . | CASSFDTDQPQHF | TGCGCCAGCAGCTTCGACACCGATCAGCCCCAGCATTTT
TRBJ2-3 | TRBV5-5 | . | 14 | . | CASSRGFGTDTQYF | TGTGCCAGCAGTAGGGGGTTCGGCACAGATACGCAGTATTTT
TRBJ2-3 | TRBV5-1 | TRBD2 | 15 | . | CASSLGLAGEDTQYF | TGCGCCAGCAGCTTGGGATTAGCGGGGGAAGATACGCAGTATTTT
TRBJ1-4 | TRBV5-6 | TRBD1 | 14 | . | CASSLKGGDEKLFF | TGTGCCAGCAGCCTAAAAGGGGGCGATGAAAAACTGTTTTTT
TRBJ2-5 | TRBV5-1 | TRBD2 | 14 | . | CASSYGGIQETQYF | TGCGCCAGCAGCTACGGGGGGATCCAAGAGACCCAGTACTTC
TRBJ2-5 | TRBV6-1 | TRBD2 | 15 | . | CASSGAGGTQETQYF | TGTGCCAGCAGTGGAGCGGGGGGGACCCAAGAGACCCAGTACTTC
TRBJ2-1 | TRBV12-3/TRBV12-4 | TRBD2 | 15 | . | CASTLLAGVGNEQFF | TGTGCCAGCACCCTACTAGCGGGGGTTGGAAATGAGCAGTTCTTC
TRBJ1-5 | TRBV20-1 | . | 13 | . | CSARKDTNQPQHF | TGCAGTGCTAGGAAGGATACCAATCAGCCCCAGCATTTT
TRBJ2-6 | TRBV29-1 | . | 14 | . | CSVSPGAGANVLTF | TGCAGCGTTTCTCCGGGGGCTGGGGCCAACGTCCTGACTTTC
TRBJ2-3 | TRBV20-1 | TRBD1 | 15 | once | CSASEGTGLSDTQYF | TGCAGTGCTAGTGAGGGGACAGGGTTGTCAGATACGCAGTATTTT
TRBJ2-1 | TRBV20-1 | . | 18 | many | CSARDLLKGVSSYNEQFF | TGCAGTGCTAGAGATCTCTTGAAGGGCGTTAGCTCCTACAATGAGCAGTTCTTC
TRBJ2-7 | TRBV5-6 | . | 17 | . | CASSYGHGVQFGYEQYF | TGTGCCAGCAGCTACGGGCATGGGGTTCAATTCGGCTACGAGCAGTACTTC
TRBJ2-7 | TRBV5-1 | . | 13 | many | CASSPQGGYEQYF | TGCGCCAGCAGTCCGCAAGGGGGCTACGAGCAGTACTTC
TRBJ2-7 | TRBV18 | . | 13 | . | CASSLLETYEQYF | TGTGCCAGCTCCCTTTTAGAAACCTACGAGCAGTACTTC
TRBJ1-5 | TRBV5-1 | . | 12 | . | CASSQYRQPQHF | TGCGCCAGCAGCCAGTACAGGCAGCCCCAGCATTTT
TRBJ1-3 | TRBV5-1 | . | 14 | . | CASSLTAGGNTIYF | TGCGCCAGCAGCTTGACAGCGGGTGGAAACACCATATATTTT
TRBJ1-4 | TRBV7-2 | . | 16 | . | CASSGIGGALGEKLFF | TGTGCCAGCAGCGGCATCGGCGGGGCCTTGGGGGAAAAACTGTTTTTT
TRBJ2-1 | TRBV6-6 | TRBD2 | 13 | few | CASIGGGAYEQFF | TGTGCCAGCATCGGCGGGGGGGCGTATGAGCAGTTCTTC
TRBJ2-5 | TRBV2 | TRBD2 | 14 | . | CASSASGGRETQYF | TGTGCCAGCAGTGCTAGCGGGGGGCGGGAGACCCAGTACTTC
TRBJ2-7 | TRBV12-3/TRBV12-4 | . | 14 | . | CASSLTTPAYEQYF | TGTGCCAGCAGCTTAACTACTCCAGCCTACGAGCAGTACTTC
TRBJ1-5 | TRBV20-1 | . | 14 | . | CSARRPLFDQPQHF | TGCAGTGCTAGAAGGCCTCTTTTTGATCAGCCCCAGCATTTT
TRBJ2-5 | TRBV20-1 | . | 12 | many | CSARAVLETQYF | TGCAGTGCTAGAGCGGTGTTAGAGACCCAGTACTTC
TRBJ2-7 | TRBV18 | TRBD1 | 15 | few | CASSPPGQGLEEQYF | TGTGCCAGCTCACCACCGGGACAGGGGTTGGAAGAGCAGTACTTC
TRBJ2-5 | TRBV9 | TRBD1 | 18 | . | CASSARPGTGGVGETQYF | TGTGCCAGCAGCGCCCGCCCCGGGACAGGGGGCGTTGGGGAGACCCAGTACTTC
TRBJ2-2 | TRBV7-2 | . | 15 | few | CASSLRAAGTGELFF | TGTGCCAGCAGCTTAAGGGCAGCGGGCACCGGGGAGCTGTTTTTT
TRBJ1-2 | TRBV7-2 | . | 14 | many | CASSLVTLDYGYTF | TGTGCCAGCAGCTTAGTCACCTTAGACTATGGCTACACCTTC